This TCR beta chain came from a study of blood T cell repertoires in COVID-19. Study details: Spain, Italy and the United States supplied samples that represented acute and convalescent COVID-19. PBMCs, B-cell-depleted T cells, or T cells provided the cDNA or gDNA that made up the material.

The V end was cut by 0 bases, the J end by 5 bases, with 13 bases between. The CDR3 totals 15 residues. Germline loops: CDR1 LGHNT, CDR2 FRNRAP. Per the study methods: Reference gene primer amplification gave nucleated cell count estimates. Only in-frame clones appear in the TCRdb table, and some are missing; sequencing was by immunoSEQ multiplex PCR. V and J calls and clone size are given by that table; D and trimming were obtained from the DNA. Among 200,000 or so clones listed, about 85% were seen once. This clonotype originated in a man aged 65 to 85 with acute or convalescent COVID-19. Sequenced sample: peripheral blood. The chain employs TRBV12-5 and TRBJ2-5, with a weak D call TRBD2 (6 bases). In nucleotides, the CDR3 is TGTGCTAGTGGTTTGGTACCCGGAGGGAGGGAGACCCAGTACTTC. This translates into CASGLVPGGRETQYF.